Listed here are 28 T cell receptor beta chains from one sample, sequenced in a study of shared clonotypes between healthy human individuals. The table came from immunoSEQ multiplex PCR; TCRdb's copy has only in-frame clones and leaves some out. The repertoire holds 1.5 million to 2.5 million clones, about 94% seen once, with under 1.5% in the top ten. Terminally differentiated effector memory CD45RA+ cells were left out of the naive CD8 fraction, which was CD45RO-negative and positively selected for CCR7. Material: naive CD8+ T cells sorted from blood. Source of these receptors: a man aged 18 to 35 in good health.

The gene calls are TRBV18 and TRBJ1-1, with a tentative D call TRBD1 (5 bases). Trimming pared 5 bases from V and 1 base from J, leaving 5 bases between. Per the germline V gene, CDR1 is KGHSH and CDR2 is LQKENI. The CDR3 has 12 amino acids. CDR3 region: CASSGTNTEAFF. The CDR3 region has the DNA TGTGCCAGCTCAGGGACGAACACTGAAGCTTTCTTT.

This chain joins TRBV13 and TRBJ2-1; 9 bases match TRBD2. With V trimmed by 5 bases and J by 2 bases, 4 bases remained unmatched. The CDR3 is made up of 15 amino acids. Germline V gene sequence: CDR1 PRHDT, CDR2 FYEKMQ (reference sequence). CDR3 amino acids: CASSVRLAAYNEQFF. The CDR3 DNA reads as TGTGCCAGCAGCGTGCGACTAGCGGCCTACAATGAGCAGTTCTTC.

CDR3 region: CASSADTQYF. Here the CDR3 DNA reads TGTGCCAGCAGTGCAGATACGCAGTATTTT. The rearrangement links TRBV28 to TRBJ2-3; D is unresolved. CDR3 length: 10 residues. Germline CDR1 reads MDHEN; CDR2 reads SYDVKM. V lost 5 bases and J 4 bases, leaving 1 base between the germline ends.

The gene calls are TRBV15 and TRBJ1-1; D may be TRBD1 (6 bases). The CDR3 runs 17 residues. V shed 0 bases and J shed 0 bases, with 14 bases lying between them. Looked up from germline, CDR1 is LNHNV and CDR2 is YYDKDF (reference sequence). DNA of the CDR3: TGTGCCACCAGCAGAGACTTCTCAGGGGCTGTGAACACTGAAGCTTTCTTT. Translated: CATSRDFSGAVNTEAFF.

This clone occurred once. The CDR3 DNA sequence: TGTGCCAGCAGCTTATACGGTCTCAATCAGCCCCAGCATTTT. It codes for CASSLYGLNQPQHF. The rearrangement uses TRBV7-2 and TRBJ1-5, with unresolved D. Trimming pared 2 bases from V and 3 bases from J, leaving 8 bases between. The CDR3 has 14 amino acids. Germline-derived CDR1 and CDR2 are SGHTA and FQGNSA.

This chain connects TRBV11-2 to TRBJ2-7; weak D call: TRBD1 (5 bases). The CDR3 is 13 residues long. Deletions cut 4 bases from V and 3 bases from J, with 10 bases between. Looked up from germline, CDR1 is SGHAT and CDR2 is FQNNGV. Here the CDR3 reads CASSSGQGYEQYF. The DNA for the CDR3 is TGTGCCAGCAGCTCCGGACAAGGCTACGAGCAGTACTTC. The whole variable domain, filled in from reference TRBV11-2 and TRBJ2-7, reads EAGVAQSPRYKIIEKRQSVAFWCNPISGHATLYWYQQILGQGPKLLIQFQNNGVVDDSQLPKDRFSAERLKGVDSTLKIQPAKLEDSAVYLCASSSGQGYEQYFGPGTRLTVT.

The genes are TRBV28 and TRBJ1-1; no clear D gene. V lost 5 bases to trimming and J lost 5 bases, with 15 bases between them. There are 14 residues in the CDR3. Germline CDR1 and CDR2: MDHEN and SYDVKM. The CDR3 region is CASSDHLVGTEAFF. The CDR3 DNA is TGTGCCAGCAGTGACCATTTAGTTGGGACTGAAGCTTTCTTT.

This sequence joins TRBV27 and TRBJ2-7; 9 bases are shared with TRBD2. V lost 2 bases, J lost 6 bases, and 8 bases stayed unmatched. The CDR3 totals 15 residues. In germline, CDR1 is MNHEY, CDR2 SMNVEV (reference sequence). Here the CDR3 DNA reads TGTGCCAGCAGTTTAGTAGGCGGGGGGGCGTTCGAGCAGTACTTC. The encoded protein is CASSLVGGGAFEQYF.

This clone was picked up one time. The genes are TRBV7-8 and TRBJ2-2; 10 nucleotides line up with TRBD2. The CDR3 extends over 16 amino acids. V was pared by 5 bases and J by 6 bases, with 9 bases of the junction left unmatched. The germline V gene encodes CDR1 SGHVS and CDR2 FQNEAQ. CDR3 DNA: TGTGCCAGCAGCCCAGGCCTAGCGGGAGTTTCCGGGGAGCTGTTTTTT. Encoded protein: CASSPGLAGVSGELFF.

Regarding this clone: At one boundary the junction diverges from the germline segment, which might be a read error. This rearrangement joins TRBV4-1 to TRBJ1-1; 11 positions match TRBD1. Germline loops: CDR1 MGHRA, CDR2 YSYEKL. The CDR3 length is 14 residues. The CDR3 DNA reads TGCGCCAGCAGCCAAGTGGGGACAGGGGGATTAGTGGCCTTT. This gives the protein CASSQVGTGGLVAF.

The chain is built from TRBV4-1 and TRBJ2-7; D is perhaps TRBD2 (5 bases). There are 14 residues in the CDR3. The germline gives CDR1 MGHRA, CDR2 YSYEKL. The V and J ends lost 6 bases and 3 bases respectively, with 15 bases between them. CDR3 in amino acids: CASSLRAPDYEQYF. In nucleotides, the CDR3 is TGCGCCAGCAGTCTGCGGGCGCCCGACTACGAGCAGTACTTC.

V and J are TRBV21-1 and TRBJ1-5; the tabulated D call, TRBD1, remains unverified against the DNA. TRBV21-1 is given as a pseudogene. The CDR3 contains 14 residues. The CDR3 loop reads CASSKIRRDQPQHF. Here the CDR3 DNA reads TGTGCCAGCAGCAAAATCCGCAGGGATCAGCCCCAGCATTTT.

The CDR3 DNA reads as TGTGCCAGCAGCGAGCCCGGTTACGAGCAGTACTTC. As protein: CASSEPGYEQYF. The chain links TRBV5-6 to TRBJ2-7; D gene uncertain. The CDR3 is made up of 12 amino acids. From germline, CDR1 is SGHDT and CDR2 YYEEEE. With 4 bases removed from V and 4 bases from J, the gap between germline ends came to 9 bases.

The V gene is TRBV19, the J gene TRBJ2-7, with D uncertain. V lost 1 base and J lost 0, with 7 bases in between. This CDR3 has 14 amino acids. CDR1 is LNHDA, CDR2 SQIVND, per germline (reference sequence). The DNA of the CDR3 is TGTGCCAGTAGTATAGGACATAGCTCCTACGAGCAGTACTTC. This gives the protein CASSIGHSSYEQYF.

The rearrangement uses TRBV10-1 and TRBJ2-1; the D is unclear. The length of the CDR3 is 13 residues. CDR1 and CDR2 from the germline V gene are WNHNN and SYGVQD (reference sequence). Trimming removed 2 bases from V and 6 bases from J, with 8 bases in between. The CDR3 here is CASSEGLGNEQFF. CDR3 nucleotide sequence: TGCGCCAGCAGTGAGGGTTTGGGCAATGAGCAGTTCTTC.

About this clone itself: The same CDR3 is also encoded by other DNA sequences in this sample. The CDR3 DNA reads TGTGCCTGGAGTCCGCAGGGAACTGAAGCTTTCTTT. It specifies CAWSPQGTEAFF. This chain connects TRBV30 to TRBJ1-1; D might be TRBD1 (5 bases). CDR1 and CDR2 (germline): GTSNPN, SVGIG (reference sequence). V lost 2 bases and J lost 5, with 9 bases in between. The CDR3 totals 12 residues.

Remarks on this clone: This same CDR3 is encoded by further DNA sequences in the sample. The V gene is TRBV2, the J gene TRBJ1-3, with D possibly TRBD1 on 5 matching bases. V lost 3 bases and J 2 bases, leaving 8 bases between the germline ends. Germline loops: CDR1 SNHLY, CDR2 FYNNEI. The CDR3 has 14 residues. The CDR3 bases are TGTGCCAGCAGTGATTGGGGGGCTGGAAACACCATATATTTT. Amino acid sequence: CASSDWGAGNTIYF.

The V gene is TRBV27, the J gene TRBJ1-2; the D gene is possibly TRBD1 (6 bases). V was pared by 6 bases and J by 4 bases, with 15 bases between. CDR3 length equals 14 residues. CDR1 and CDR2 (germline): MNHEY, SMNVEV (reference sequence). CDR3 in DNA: TGTGCCAGCAGCCCCCAACAGGGAATCTATGGCTACACCTTC. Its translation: CASSPQQGIYGYTF.

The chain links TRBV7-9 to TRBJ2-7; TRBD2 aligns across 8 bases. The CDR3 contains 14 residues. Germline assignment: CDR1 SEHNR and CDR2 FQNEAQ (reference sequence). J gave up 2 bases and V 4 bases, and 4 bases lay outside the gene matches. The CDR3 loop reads CASSSPGGPYEQYF. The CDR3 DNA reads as TGTGCCAGCAGCTCCCCGGGAGGGCCCTACGAGCAGTACTTC.

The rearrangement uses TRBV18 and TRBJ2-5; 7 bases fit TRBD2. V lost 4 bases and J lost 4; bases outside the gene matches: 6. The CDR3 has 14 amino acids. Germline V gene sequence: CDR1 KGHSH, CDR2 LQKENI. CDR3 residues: CASSLAGVTETQYF. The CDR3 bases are TGTGCCAGCTCACTGGCGGGAGTCACAGAGACCCAGTACTTC.

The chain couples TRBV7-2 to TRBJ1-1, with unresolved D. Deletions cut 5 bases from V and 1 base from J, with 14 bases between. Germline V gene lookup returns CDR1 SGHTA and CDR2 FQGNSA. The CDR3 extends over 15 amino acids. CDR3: CASSPLLLRNTEAFF. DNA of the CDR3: TGTGCCAGCAGCCCCTTGTTACTAAGGAACACTGAAGCTTTCTTT.

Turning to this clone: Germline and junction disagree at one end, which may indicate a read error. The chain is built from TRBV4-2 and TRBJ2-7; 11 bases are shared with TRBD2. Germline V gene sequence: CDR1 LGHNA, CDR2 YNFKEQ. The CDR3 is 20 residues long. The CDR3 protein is CARSQEYRGLAALSSYEQYF. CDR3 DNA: TGTGCCCGCAGCCAAGAATACCGGGGACTAGCGGCCCTGAGCTCCTACGAGCAGTACTTC.

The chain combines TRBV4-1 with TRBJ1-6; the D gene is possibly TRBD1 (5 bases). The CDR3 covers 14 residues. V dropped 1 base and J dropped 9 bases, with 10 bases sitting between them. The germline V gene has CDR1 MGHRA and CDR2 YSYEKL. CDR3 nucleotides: TGCGCCAGCAGCCAAGTGGGGGGGTTTTCACCCCTCCACTTT. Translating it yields CASSQVGGFSPLHF.

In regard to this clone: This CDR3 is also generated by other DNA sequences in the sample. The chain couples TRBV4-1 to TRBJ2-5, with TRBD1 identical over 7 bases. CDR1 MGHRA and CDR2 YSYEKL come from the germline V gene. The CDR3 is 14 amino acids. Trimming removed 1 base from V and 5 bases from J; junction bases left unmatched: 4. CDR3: CASSQGQGPETQYF. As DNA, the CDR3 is TGCGCCAGCAGCCAAGGACAGGGACCCGAGACCCAGTACTTC.

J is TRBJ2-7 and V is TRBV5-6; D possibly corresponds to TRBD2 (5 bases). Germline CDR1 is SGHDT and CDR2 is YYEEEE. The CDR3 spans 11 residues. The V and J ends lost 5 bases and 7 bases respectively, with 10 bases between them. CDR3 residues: CASRSGYEQYF. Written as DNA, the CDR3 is TGTGCCAGCAGGTCGGGGTATGAGCAGTACTTC.

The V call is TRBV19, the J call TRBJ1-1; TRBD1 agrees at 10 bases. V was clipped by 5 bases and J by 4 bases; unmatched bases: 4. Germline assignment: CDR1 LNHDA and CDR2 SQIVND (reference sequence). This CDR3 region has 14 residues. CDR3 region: CASSRQGATTEAFF. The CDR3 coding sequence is TGTGCCAGTAGTCGACAGGGGGCGACCACTGAAGCTTTCTTT.

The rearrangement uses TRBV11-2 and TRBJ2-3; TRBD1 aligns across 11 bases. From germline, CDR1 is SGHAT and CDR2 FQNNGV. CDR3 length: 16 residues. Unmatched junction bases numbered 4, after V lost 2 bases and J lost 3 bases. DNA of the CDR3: TGTGCCAGCAGCTTAAACCGGGACAGGGGGACAGATACGCAGTATTTT. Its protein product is CASSLNRDRGTDTQYF.

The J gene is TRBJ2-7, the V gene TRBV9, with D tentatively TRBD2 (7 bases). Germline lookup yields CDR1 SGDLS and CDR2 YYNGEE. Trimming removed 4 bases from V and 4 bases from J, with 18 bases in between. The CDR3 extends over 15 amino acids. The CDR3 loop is CASSLGGAGAYEQYF. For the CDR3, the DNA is TGTGCCAGCAGCCTGGGAGGTGCGGGGGCATACGAGCAGTACTTC.